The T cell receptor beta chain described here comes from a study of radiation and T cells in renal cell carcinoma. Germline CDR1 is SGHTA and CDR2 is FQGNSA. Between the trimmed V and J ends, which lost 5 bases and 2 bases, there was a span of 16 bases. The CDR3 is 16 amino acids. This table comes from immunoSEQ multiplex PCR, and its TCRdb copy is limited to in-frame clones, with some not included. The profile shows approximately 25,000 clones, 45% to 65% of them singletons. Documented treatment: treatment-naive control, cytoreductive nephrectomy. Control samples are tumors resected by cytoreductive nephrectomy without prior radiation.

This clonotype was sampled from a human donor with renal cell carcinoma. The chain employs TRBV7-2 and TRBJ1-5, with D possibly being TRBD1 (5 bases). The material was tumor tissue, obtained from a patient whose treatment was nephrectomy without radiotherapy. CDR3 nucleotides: TGTGCCAGCAGCCAGCGGCTAGGGGAGGGCAATCAGCCCCAGCATTTT. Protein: CASSQRLGEGNQPQHF.